This T cell receptor beta chain comes out of a study of T cell clones after liver transplantation. Study details: Immunosuppression withdrawal was tried within 2 years after liver transplantation in this trial. Study-wide points: Migration into the graft, not deletion, may explain lost graft donor-reactive T cells. Donor-reactive sequences fell more than third party-reactive ones, suggesting partial deletion. A significant post-transplant drop in circulating graft-donor-reactive CD4 TCRbeta sequences occurred in most of the 8 subjects.

CDR3 length: 11 amino acids. Trimming removed 0 bases from V and 3 bases from J, with 0 bases in between. Germline lookup yields CDR1 SGHRS and CDR2 YFSETQ. This clone was observed a few times. Its antigen is currently unknown. Other DNA sequences of this sample code for an identical CDR3. This table comes from immunoSEQ multiplex PCR, and its TCRdb copy is limited to in-frame clones, with some not included. There are 55,000 to 80,000 clones in the sample; about nine tenths occur only once, and approximately 2.5% lies in the top ten. The sample in question was CD4+ T cells from blood, obtained before liver transplant. The rearrangement uses TRBV5-1 and TRBJ2-5; no clear D gene. This sequence originates from a human donor who received a liver transplant. CDR3 sequence (DNA): TGCGCCAGCAGCTTGGAAGAGACCCAGTACTTC. Its translation: CASSLEETQYF.